The T cell receptor beta chain under discussion was sequenced for a study of blood T cell repertoires in COVID-19. Looking at the study overall: Both acute and convalescent COVID-19 samples were obtained from the United States, Italy and Spain. PBMCs, B-cell-depleted T cells, or T cells were the source of the cDNA or gDNA that made up the material.

Authors' data handling: Nucleated cell number was recorded as an estimate derived from reference gene primer amplification. Only in-frame clones appear in the TCRdb table, and some are missing; sequencing was by immunoSEQ multiplex PCR. V and J calls and clone size are as listed in that table; D and trimming were resolved from the DNA. The sample lists roughly 200,000 clones; 88% were seen once. The material sequenced was peripheral blood. This receptor was identified in a man between 65 and 85 years old with acute or convalescent COVID-19.

The CDR3 nucleotides read TGTGCCAGCGGCCGTACGAACACCGGGGAGCTGTTTTTT. As protein: CASGRTNTGELFF. This sequence joins TRBV9 and TRBJ2-2; D is uncertain. Germline CDR1 and CDR2: SGDLS and YYNGEE. Trimming stripped 7 bases from V and 0 bases from J, with 7 bases between. The CDR3 has 13 residues.